This TCR beta chain was retrieved from a study of tumor-infiltrating lymphocytes in primary liver carcinoma. Study at large: Staging placed the tumors at T1-T3 N0M0, and they measured roughly 4 to 10 cm across. Overall study findings and caveats: Tumor region pairs shared more overlap than did tumor-adjacent and tumor-blood pairs. Tumor samples exhibited a significantly greater top-250-clone fraction than blood samples (p = 0.039).

Regarding this clonotype: No antigen is known for it.

Making TCR beta cDNA involved around 520 ng total RNA and a constant-region primer. Three rounds of nested multiplex PCR with slightly modified ARM-PCR produced TCR beta libraries. In the first two PCR rounds, TRBV1-TRBV30 forward primers were paired with a C-beta reverse primer, and each round lasted 10 cycles. TCRdb re-called the multiplex PCR reads with MiXCR, one entry per CDR3 protein. Of 250,000 to 350,000 distinct CDR3 sequences listed, around three fifths are singletons. Blood RNA came from unsorted whole blood; germline DNA was also extracted. Presurgery, 4 to 5 milliliters of peripheral blood were collected. Germline CDR1 is MDHEN and CDR2 is SYDVKM. V was clipped by 6 bases and J by 0 bases, with 15 bases between them. The CDR3 extends over 15 amino acids.

Input material: peripheral blood. This rearrangement joins TRBV28 to TRBJ2-7, with D perhaps TRBD2 (5 bases). The clonotype was recovered from a woman in her twenties or thirties with primary liver carcinoma and hepatitis B virus infection. Written as DNA, the CDR3 is TGTGCCAGCAGGGTCGGAGGAAAGAGCTCCTACGAGCAGTACTTC. Translation gives CASRVGGKSSYEQYF. Together with reference TRBV28 and TRBJ2-7, the CDR3 gives the full variable domain: DVKVTQSSRYLVKRTGEKVFLECVQDMDHENMFWYRQDPGLGLRLIYFSYDVKMKEKGDIPEGYSVSREKKERFSLILESASTNQTSMYLCASRVGGKSSYEQYFGPGTRLTVT.